The rows below give T cell receptor beta chains drawn from one sample of a study of blood T cell repertoires in COVID-19. Method: immunoSEQ multiplex PCR; TCRdb's copy keeps in-frame clones and lacks some. The sample includes hundreds of thousands of clones, around 87% of them seen just once. The material sequenced was PBMCs or T cells enriched from blood (not recorded which). These receptor sequences come from a woman between 45 and 65 years old who had recovered from COVID-19. The CDR3 runs from the conserved cysteine through the conserved F or W. D genes are given only for firm matches. Expanded clones are given a class, and other clones once, few, many or no size at all.

TRBJ1-5 - TRBV30 - TGTGCCTGGAGTTCGGGAGGCCCGGGCAATCAGCCCCAGCATTTT CAWSSGGPGNQPQHF
TRBJ2-2 TRBD1 TRBV28 - TGTGCCAGCAGTTGGGGACAGCTTAACACCGGGGAGCTGTTTTTT CASSWGQLNTGELFF
TRBJ2-2 - TRBV7-9 - TGTGCCAGCAGCCTGATAGCGGTCGCCGGGGAGCTGTTTTTT CASSLIAVAGELFF
TRBJ1-2 TRBD1 TRBV5-5 once TGTGCCAGCCGGACAGGGGGTAACTATGGCTACACCTTC CASRTGGNYGYTF
TRBJ2-3 - TRBV18 once TGTGCCAGCTCACCCCGGTTAACAGATACGCAGTATTTT CASSPRLTDTQYF
TRBJ2-7 TRBD1 TRBV28 - TGTGCCAGCAGTCTCACCGGGACAGGGGACGAGCAGTACTTC CASSLTGTGDEQYF
TRBJ2-3 - TRBV9 - TGTGCCAGCAGCTCTCGCACAGATACGCAGTATTTT CASSSRTDTQYF
TRBJ2-7 - TRBV18 - TGTGCCAGCTCACCGGCTGATAACTACGAGCAGTACTTC CASSPADNYEQYF
TRBJ1-5 - TRBV18 - TGTGCCAGCTCACCGGGGCGGAGCAATCAGCCCCAGCATTTT CASSPGRSNQPQHF
TRBJ1-1 - TRBV2 - TGTGCCAGCAGTGAACGGTCAGGAGGAGCTTTCTTT CASSERSGGAFF
TRBJ2-7 - TRBV27 - TGTGCCAGCAGTTTACGTACCTTGGGAGCCTACGAGCAGTACTTC CASSLRTLGAYEQYF
TRBJ1-5 - TRBV6-1 once TGTGCCAGCAGTGAACGAGGATTCGCAGGGGTAGGGTGGAAAAATCAGCCCCAGCATTTT CASSERGFAGVGWKNQPQHF
TRBJ1-2 - TRBV2 few TGTGCCAGCAGTGAAGGAACCGGGTACTATGGCTACACCTTC CASSEGTGYYGYTF
TRBJ2-1 - TRBV3-1/TRBV3-2 - TGTGCCAGCAGCCAAGCGACGACAGGACAGTTCTTC CASSQATTGQFF
TRBJ2-3 - TRBV5-1 - TGCGCCAGCAGGTTACTCGAGTGGGGCGGTACGCAGTATTTT CASRLLEWGGTQYF
TRBJ1-4 - TRBV18 few TGTGCCAGCTCACAACTGGACAGATCTGAAAAACTGTTTTTT CASSQLDRSEKLFF
TRBJ2-7 - TRBV5-8 - TGTGCCAGCAGCCTGGGGGGGACAGGGACTAGGTCCTACGAGCAGTACTTC CASSLGGTGTRSYEQYF
TRBJ1-5 - TRBV28 - TGTGCCAGCAGTTTATCGGGGGTAACTCAGCCCCAGCATTTT CASSLSGVTQPQHF
TRBJ2-3 TRBD2 TRBV28 once TGTGCCAGCAGTCCCCCCTTCCTAGCGGGAGGTTCGGATACGCAGTATTTT CASSPPFLAGGSDTQYF
TRBJ1-2 - TRBV29-1 few TGCAGCGTTGTACCAGGGGCGCGGGACTATGGCTACACCTTC CSVVPGARDYGYTF
TRBJ1-6 - TRBV9 - TGTGCCAGCAGCGAGATAACGGGTTCACCCCTCCACTTT CASSEITGSPLHF
TRBJ2-1 TRBD2 TRBV6-6 - TGTGCCAGCAGTTACTCCGGCGGGAGGGGGGATGAGCAGTTCTTC CASSYSGGRGDEQFF
TRBJ2-7 - TRBV5-6 - TGTGCCAGCAGCTTGTTTGGACAAAGCTCCTACGAGCAGTACTTC CASSLFGQSSYEQYF
TRBJ2-7 TRBD1 TRBV11-3 - TGTGCCAGCAGCTTAGCAACAGGGGGCAATTACGAGCAGTACTTC CASSLATGGNYEQYF
TRBJ2-7 - TRBV12-3/TRBV12-4 - TGTGCCAGCAGTTTCGAGGAGTACGAGCAGTACTTC CASSFEEYEQYF
TRBJ1-6 - TRBV11-2 - TGTGCCAGCAGCCCGATTAGGGGAGACAGGTCACCCCTCCACTTT CASSPIRGDRSPLHF
TRBJ1-5 - TRBV7-8 - TGTGCCAGCAGCCGGACAGATAGCAATCAGCCCCAGCATTTT CASSRTDSNQPQHF
TRBJ1-1 TRBD1 TRBV6-5 - TGTGCCAGCAGTTACTCGGTGACAGGGGTAGTTGGAGCTTTCTTT CASSYSVTGVVGAFF
TRBJ2-1 - TRBV6-5 - TGTGCCAGCAGCTTACAGATCAACAATGAGCAGTTCTTC CASSLQINNEQFF
TRBJ1-5 TRBD1 TRBV7-6 - TGTGCCAGCAGCTTGGCCGGACAGGGCGGCAATCAGCCCCAGCATTTT CASSLAGQGGNQPQHF
TRBJ1-4 TRBD1 TRBV2 - TGTGCCAGCAAAAGGGGGCTGAATGAAAAACTGTTTTTT CASKRGLNEKLFF
TRBJ1-5 - TRBV5-1 - TGCGCCAGCAGCTTGTGGGGGGATCCCAATCAGCCCCAGCATTTT CASSLWGDPNQPQHF
TRBJ1-1 - TRBV15 few TGTGCCACCAGCTCCCGATCAGTGAACACTGAAGCTTTCTTT CATSSRSVNTEAFF
TRBJ1-2 TRBD1 TRBV28 - TGTGCCAGCAGCGTCGGGGGGACAGGGCGAGGCTACACCTTC CASSVGGTGRGYTF
TRBJ2-4 - TRBV15 - TGTGCCACCAGCAGAGATCGGAGGTCAGGGGATTTAATTAAAAACATTCAGTACTTC CATSRDRRSGDLIKNIQYF
TRBJ1-2 - TRBV6-4 - TGTGCCAGCAAAAAGGGTAGAAAGTTTAACAGGGTAATCTACACCTTC CASKKGRKFNRVIYTF
TRBJ2-2 TRBD1 TRBV29-1 - TGCAGCGTTCTAGACAGGGGGCATAGAGGTGCCGGGGAGCTGTTTTTT CSVLDRGHRGAGELFF
TRBJ1-1 - TRBV18 - TGTGCCAGCTCACCAGGGAGGAACACTGAAGCTTTCTTT CASSPGRNTEAFF
TRBJ1-2 - TRBV11-2 - TGTGCCAGCAGCTTAGGGACTATGTTGGGCTACACCTTC CASSLGTMLGYTF
TRBJ2-7 TRBD2 TRBV28 - TGTGCCAGCAGTCCCCCTCCGGGACTAGCTTACACCGAGCAGTACTTC CASSPPPGLAYTEQYF
TRBJ2-6 - TRBV27 - TGTGCCAGCTCGGACAGCCCCTCTGGGGCCAACGTCCTGACTTTC CASSDSPSGANVLTF
TRBJ1-6 TRBD1 TRBV5-1 - TGCGCCAGCAGCTTTGGGGACAGCTCCTATAATTCACCCCTCCACTTT CASSFGDSSYNSPLHF
TRBJ2-3 TRBD2 TRBV4-1 - TGCGCCAGCAGCCAAGGGGCCCTGAGGACTAGCGGGAGGGTCGATACGCAGTATTTT CASSQGALRTSGRVDTQYF
TRBJ2-3 TRBD2 TRBV5-5 few TGTGCCAGCAGCTTGGGGCTAGCGGGAGTGTGGGATACGCAGTATTTT CASSLGLAGVWDTQYF
TRBJ2-1 - TRBV7-3 - TGTGCCAGCAGCTTTAAGAAGCGGAGGACCTACAATGAGCAGTTCTTC CASSFKKRRTYNEQFF
TRBJ1-2 TRBD1 TRBV4-3 - TGCGCCAGCAGCCAAGACGCGCAGGGGGGTGGCTACACCTTC CASSQDAQGGGYTF
TRBJ1-2 - TRBV5-1 - TGCGCCTCCTCGCTAGACAGTGACTATGGCTACACCTTC CASSLDSDYGYTF
TRBJ1-1 TRBD1 TRBV7-9 - TGTGCCAGCAGTTTAACAGGGGGCCCGAGCACTGAAGCTTTCTTT CASSLTGGPSTEAFF
TRBJ2-7 - TRBV5-5 - TGTGCCAGCAGCACAGGACCGGGACAAATAACCTACGAGCAGTACTTC CASSTGPGQITYEQYF
TRBJ2-3 - TRBV20-1 - TGCAGTGCTAGCCTCGAGATTACGCAGTATTTT CSASLEITQYF
TRBJ2-1 TRBD2 TRBV6-1 - TGTGCCAGCAGTCAAGCGGGGCCTATTGAGCAGTTCTTC CASSQAGPIEQFF
TRBJ1-1 TRBD1 TRBV5-1 - TGCGCCAGCAGCTTGCAGGGGGACGACACTGAAGCTTTCTTT CASSLQGDDTEAFF
TRBJ2-7 - TRBV2 - TGTGCCAGCAGTTCGTTCTCCTACGAGCAGTACTTC CASSSFSYEQYF